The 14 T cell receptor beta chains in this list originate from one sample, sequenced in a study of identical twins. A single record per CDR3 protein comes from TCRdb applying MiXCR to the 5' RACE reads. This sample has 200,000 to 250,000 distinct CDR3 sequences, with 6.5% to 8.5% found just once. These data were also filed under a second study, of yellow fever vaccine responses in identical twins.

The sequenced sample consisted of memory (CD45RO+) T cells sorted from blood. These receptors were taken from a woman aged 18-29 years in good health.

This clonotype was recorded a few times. The CDR3 is CASSLLGGGGEQYF. The DNA of the CDR3 is TGCGCCAGCAGCTTGTTAGGAGGGGGCGGCGAGCAGTACTTC. The chain has TRBV5-1 and TRBJ2-7; weak D call: TRBD1 (7 bases). Trimming took 1 base from V and 6 from J, leaving 14 bases between them. CDR1 and CDR2 (germline): SGHRS, YFSETQ. CDR3 length: 14 amino acids.

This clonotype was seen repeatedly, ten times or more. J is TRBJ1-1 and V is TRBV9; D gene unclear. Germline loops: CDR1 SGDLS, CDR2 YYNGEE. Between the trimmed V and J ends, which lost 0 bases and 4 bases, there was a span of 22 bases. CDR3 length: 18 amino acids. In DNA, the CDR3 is TGTGCCAGCAGCGTAGACCCCAACATCGGAACGCGAGGCACTGAAGCTTTCTTT. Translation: CASSVDPNIGTRGTEAFF.

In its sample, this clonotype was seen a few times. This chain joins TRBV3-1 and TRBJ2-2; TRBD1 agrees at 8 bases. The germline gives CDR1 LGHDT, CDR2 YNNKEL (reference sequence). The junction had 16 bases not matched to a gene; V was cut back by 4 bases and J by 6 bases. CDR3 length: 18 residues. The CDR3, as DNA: TGTGCCAGCAGCCGAAAAACCGCCGGGACAGGAGGGGCCGGGGAGCTGTTTTTT. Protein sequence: CASSRKTAGTGGAGELFF.

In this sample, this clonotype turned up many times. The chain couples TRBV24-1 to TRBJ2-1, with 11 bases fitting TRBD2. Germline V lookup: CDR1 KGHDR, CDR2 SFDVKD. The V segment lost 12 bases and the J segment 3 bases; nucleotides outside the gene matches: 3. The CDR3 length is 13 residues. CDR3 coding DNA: TGTGCCTCAACTAGCGGGAGCTACAATGAGCAGTTCTTC. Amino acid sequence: CASTSGSYNEQFF.

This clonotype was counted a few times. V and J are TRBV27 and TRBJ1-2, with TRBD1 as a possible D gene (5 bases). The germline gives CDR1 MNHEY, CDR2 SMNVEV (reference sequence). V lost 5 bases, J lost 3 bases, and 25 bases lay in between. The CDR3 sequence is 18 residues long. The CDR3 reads CASSTHPGRARDYYGYTF. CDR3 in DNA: TGTGCCAGCAGTACGCACCCCGGACGGGCGAGGGACTACTATGGCTACACCTTC.

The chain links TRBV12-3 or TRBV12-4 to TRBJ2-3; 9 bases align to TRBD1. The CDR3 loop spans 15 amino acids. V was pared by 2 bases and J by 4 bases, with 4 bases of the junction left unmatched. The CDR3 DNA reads TGTGCCAGCAGTTTAAGTACAGGGGGCGCAGATACGCAGTATTTT. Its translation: CASSLSTGGADTQYF.

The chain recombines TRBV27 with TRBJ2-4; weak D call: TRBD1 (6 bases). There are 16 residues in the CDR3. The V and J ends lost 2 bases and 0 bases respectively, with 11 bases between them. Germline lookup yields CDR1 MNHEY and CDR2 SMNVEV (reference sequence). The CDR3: CASSLRTALAKNIQYF. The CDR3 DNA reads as TGTGCCAGCAGTTTAAGGACAGCGTTAGCCAAAAACATTCAGTACTTC.

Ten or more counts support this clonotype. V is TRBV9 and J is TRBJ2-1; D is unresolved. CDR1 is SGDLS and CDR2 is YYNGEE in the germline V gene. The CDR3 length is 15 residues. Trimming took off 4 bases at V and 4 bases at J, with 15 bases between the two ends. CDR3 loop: CASSPRTILYNEQFF. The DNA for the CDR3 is TGTGCCAGCAGCCCCCGGACCATATTATACAATGAGCAGTTCTTC.

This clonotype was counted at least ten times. The CDR3 loop reads CASSSFKPSSYNSPLHF. The CDR3 bases are TGTGCCAGCAGTTCCTTCAAGCCCAGCTCCTATAATTCACCCCTCCACTTT. J is TRBJ1-6 and V is TRBV6-5; D is uncertain. The V and J ends lost 4 bases and 0 bases respectively, with 13 bases between them. The CDR3 runs 17 residues. Germline values: CDR1 MNHEY, CDR2 SVGAGI.

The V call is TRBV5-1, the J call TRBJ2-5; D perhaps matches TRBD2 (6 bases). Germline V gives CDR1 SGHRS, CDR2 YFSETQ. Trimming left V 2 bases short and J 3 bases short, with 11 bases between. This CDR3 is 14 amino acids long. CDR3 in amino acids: CASSFGGGEETQYF. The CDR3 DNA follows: TGCGCCAGCAGCTTCGGCGGAGGGGAAGAGACCCAGTACTTC.

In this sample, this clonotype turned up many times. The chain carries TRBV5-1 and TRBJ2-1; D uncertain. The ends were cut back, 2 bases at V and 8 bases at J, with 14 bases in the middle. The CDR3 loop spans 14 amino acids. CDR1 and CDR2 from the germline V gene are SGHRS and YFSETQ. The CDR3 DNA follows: TGCGCCAGCAGCTTTGAGGCTGGCCGGGATGAGCAGTTCTTC. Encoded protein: CASSFEAGRDEQFF.

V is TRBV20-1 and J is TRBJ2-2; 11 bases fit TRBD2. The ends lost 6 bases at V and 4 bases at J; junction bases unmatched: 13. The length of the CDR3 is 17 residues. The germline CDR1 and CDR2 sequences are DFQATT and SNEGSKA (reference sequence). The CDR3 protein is CSATDTSGSGVTGELFF. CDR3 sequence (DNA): TGCAGTGCCACAGACACTAGCGGGAGCGGTGTCACCGGGGAGCTGTTTTTT.

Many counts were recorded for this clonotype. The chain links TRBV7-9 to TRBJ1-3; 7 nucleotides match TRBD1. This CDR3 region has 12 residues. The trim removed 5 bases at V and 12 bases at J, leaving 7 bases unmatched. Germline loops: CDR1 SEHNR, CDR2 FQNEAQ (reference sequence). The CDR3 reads CASSQTGDDIYF. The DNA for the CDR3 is TGTGCCAGCAGCCAAACAGGGGATGACATATATTTT.

CDR3 loop: CASSQVSGQMNTEAFF. CDR3 nucleotides: TGTGCCAGCAGCCAAGTTTCGGGGCAGATGAACACTGAAGCTTTCTTT. The chain is built from TRBV3-1 and TRBJ1-1, with D perhaps TRBD1 (5 bases). Trimming pared 1 base from V and 0 bases from J, leaving 12 bases between. CDR1 and CDR2 from the germline V gene are LGHDT and YNNKEL (reference sequence). This CDR3 has 16 residues.